This TCR beta chain was sequenced in a study of cytomegalovirus exposure and HLA in healthy donors. Broader study findings: Later on, an analysis showed TCR association rates differing by HLA locus, with DRB1 the most and HLA-C the fewest. The study listed about 150 cytomegalovirus-associated TCR beta chains.

At collection, donors were nominally healthy, but unrecorded immune exposures were probable. The V gene's germline CDR1 is SGDLS and CDR2 YYNGEE. This CDR3 is 15 amino acids long. The V and J ends lost 4 bases and 2 bases, in that order; junction bases with no gene match: 5. The PCR ran on 60 Vbeta and 13 Jbeta primers. Clones were read by immunoSEQ multiplex PCR, and TCRdb kept only the in-frame ones, dropping some. The table lists roughly 120,000 clones, 70% of them singletons. About this clone itself: Its target is not known.

The clonotype originates from a man in his thirties or forties in good health and CMV-seropositive. The chain employs TRBV9 and TRBJ2-5; 10 bases line up with TRBD1. Source material: PBMCs. CDR3 sequence: CASSRQGAEQETQYF. Here the CDR3 DNA reads TGTGCCAGCAGCAGACAGGGGGCCGAACAAGAGACCCAGTACTTC.